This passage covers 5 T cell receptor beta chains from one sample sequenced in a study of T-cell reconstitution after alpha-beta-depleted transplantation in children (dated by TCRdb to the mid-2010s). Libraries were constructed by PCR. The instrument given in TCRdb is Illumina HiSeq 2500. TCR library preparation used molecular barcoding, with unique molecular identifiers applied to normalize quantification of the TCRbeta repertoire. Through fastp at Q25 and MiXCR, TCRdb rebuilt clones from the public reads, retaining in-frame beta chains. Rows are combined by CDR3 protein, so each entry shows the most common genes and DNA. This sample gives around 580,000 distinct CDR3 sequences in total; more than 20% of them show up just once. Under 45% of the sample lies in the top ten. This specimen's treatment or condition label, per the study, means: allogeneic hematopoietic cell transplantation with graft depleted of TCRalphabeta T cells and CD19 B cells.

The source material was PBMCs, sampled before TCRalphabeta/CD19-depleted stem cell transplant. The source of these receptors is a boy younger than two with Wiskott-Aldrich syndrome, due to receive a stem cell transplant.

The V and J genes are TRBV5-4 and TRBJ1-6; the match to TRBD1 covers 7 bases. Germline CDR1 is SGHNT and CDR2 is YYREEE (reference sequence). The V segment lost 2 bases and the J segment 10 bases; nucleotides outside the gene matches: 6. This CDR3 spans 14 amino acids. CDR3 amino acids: CASSLQGSGSPLHF. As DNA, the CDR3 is TGTGCCAGCAGCTTACAGGGGAGTGGATCACCCCTCCACTTT.

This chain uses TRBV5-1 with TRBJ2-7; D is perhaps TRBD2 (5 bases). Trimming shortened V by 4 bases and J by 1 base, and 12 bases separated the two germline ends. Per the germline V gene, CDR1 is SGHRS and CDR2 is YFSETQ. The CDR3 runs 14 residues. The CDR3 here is CASSLRDVSYEQYF. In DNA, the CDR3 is TGCGCCAGCAGCCTGAGGGATGTTTCCTACGAGCAGTACTTC.

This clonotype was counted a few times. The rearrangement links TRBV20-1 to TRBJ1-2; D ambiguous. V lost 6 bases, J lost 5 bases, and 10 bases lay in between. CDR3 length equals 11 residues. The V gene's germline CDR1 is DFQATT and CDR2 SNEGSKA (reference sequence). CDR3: CSAEAQYGYTF. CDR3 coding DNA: TGCAGTGCCGAAGCACAGTATGGCTACACCTTC.

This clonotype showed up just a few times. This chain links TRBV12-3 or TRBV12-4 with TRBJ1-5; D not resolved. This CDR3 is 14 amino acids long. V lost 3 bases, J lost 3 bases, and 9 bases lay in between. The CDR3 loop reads CASSFYEFNQPQHF. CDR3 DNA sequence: TGTGCCAGCAGTTTTTATGAGTTCAATCAGCCCCAGCATTTT.

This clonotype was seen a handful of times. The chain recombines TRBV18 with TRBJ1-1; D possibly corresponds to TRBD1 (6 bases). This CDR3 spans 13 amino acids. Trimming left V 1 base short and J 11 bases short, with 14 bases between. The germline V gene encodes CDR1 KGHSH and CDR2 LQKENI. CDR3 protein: CASSPLPDRAAFF. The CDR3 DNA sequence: TGTGCCAGCTCACCACTCCCGGACAGAGCGGCTTTCTTT.